This TCR beta chain was identified during a study of STAT3 mutations in large granular lymphocyte leukemia (dated by TCRdb to the late 2010s). Regarding the complete study: Canonical activating STAT3 mutations were detected in roughly half of the longitudinally sequenced T-LGLL patients. Over half of the T-LGLL patients were given one or more immunosuppressive therapy regimens, and 40% of the treated patients had a hematologic response. Serial deep sequencing of TCRbeta CDR3 and STAT3 was performed in patients with T-cell large granular lymphocyte leukemia to reconstruct clonal hierarchy and dynamics. More than 15 representative T-LGLL cases were selected from an initial cohort of approximately 200 LGL patients for longitudinal TCRbeta and STAT3 sequencing. A couple of patients with natural killer LGL leukemia were also sequenced longitudinally as controls within the study. Patients were sequenced at 3 to 5 time points on average, with the number of samplings per patient ranging from 2 to 8. The full study reports these points: Because codominant clonotypes persisted in some patients, a small but highly pathogenic clone may have been missed. Every T-LGLL patient showed at least one immunodominant TCRbeta clonotype, and about half showed multiple immunodominant subclonotypes. TCR clonotype switching after therapy was observed in about 30% of the 18 patients, and all newly emerging clones were found to be STAT3 wild type. Because no samples were available when a clone first appeared, clonal expansion was inferred from samplings taken at other points. Linking therapy response to changes in TCR clonal burden was complicated by variable intervals between samplings and by differing treatment regimens. The burden of the dominant TCR clone was higher than the STAT3 mutant burden in several patients, which suggests that the STAT3 mutation arose secondarily inside a clone that had already expanded.

An Illumina MiSeq was used to sequence the TCRbeta libraries, yielding an average of around 40,000 productive templates per sample. TCRbeta CDR3 libraries were generated with the immunoSEQ assay using multiplex PCR amplification. In the source study's methods: Repertoire diversity was calculated as previously defined, with values near 0 taken to indicate extremely monoclonal samples. TCRdb provides this immuneACCESS table in a form limited to in-frame rearrangements. Some clones are lacking; in checked studies, under half of them reflect an unresolved V gene, and why the rest are absent is not known. That table is the source of V, J and clone size, and D and trimming were worked out from the DNA. For this sample the table gives roughly 40,000 clones, of which around nine tenths were detected only once. The ten largest clones capture over 0.4% of the sample. DNA was extracted from blood mononuclear cells, and the same DNA was used for both TCR and STAT3 sequencing.

Remarks on this clone: Its antigen is not yet known. Base qualities are not recorded, but no much larger clone differs from it by a single base.

CDR1 and CDR2 are read off the germline V gene (reference sequence) as GTSNPN and SVGIG. Measured from the cysteine to the phenylalanine, the CDR3 is 14 residues long. The retained sequence is limited to the CDR3, 42 bases, with the frame set at the first base. V lost 3 bases and J lost 2 bases, and the count of bases not matched to a germline gene is 7. The rearrangement joined TRBV30 to TRBJ2-7, with TRBD1 identical over 7 junction bases. The clonotype was recovered from a human donor with T large granular lymphocyte leukemia. Some clones in this sample may be carry-over from other donors' samples. Material: PBMCs. The DNA sequence follows: TGTGCCTGGAGCCTCGGGACAGCAACCTACGAGCAGTACTTC. It is translated as CAWSLGTATYEQYF.